Below, 21 T cell receptor beta chains from the same sample are listed, as sequenced in a study of blood T cell repertoires in COVID-19. Sequencing used immunoSEQ multiplex PCR; TCRdb keeps in-frame clones, though not all of them. The sample lists some 200,000 clones; around 80% were seen once. Sequenced sample: peripheral blood. Receptors were obtained from a human donor in a cohort sampled during active COVID-19.

CDR3 sequence (DNA): TGTGCCTGGTCAGGGGACTCCTACGAGCAGTACTTC. It translates to CAWSGDSYEQYF. The chain combines TRBV30 with TRBJ2-7, with D perhaps matching TRBD1 (6 bases). Trimming shortened V by 5 bases and J by 0 bases, and 8 bases separated the two germline ends. Germline CDR1 is GTSNPN and CDR2 is SVGIG (reference sequence). This CDR3 contains 12 residues.

The count of this clone is one. This sequence joins TRBV7-2 and TRBJ2-3; 8 nucleotides agree with TRBD2. V lost 1 base and J lost 1; bases outside the gene matches: 10. The CDR3 has 18 residues. CDR1 and CDR2 from the germline V gene are SGHTA and FQGNSA. CDR3: CASSLVYGRVEGTDTQYF. The DNA for the CDR3 is TGTGCCAGCAGCTTAGTTTACGGGAGGGTTGAAGGCACAGATACGCAGTATTTT.

In its sample, this clone was seen once. The chain recombines TRBV7-8 with TRBJ2-3; D is unclear. Germline V gene data show CDR1 as SGHVS and CDR2 as FQNEAQ. The length of the CDR3 is 15 residues. Trimming stripped 5 bases from V and 2 bases from J, with 14 bases between. Here the CDR3 reads CASSQLNSVTDTQYF. CDR3 in DNA: TGTGCCAGCAGCCAACTAAATTCAGTCACAGATACGCAGTATTTT.

The chain links TRBV6-5 to TRBJ1-1; 8 positions match TRBD1. The CDR3 loop spans 16 amino acids. V dropped 4 bases and J dropped 1; count of bases not matched to a gene: 8. Germline V gene lookup returns CDR1 MNHEY and CDR2 SVGAGI. The CDR3 sequence: CASSSQPGGGNTEAFF. Here the CDR3 DNA reads TGTGCCAGCAGTTCCCAGCCAGGGGGCGGGAACACTGAAGCTTTCTTT.

The chain is built from TRBV27 and TRBJ2-5, with 9 positions matching TRBD2. Germline-derived CDR1 and CDR2 are MNHEY and SMNVEV (reference sequence). CDR3 length: 16 residues. V shed 5 bases, J shed 5 bases, and the junction held 12 bases outside the gene matches. Here the CDR3 DNA reads TGTGCCAGCAGTCCAAAGCGGGAGGCCCTTCCGGAGACCCAGTACTTC. This codes for CASSPKREALPETQYF.

There are a few counts of this clone. The chain employs TRBV7-2 and TRBJ2-3, with TRBD2 matching 10 bases. The CDR3 totals 17 residues. V lost 4 bases and J lost 2; bases outside the gene matches: 9. The germline CDR1 and CDR2 sequences are SGHTA and FQGNSA. CDR3 nucleotides: TGTGCCAGCAGCTCCAATCTAGCGGGAGTTAACACAGATACGCAGTATTTT. This translates into CASSSNLAGVNTDTQYF.

This clone has more than one count but fewer than ten. This chain uses TRBV27 with TRBJ1-4; 8 bases are a match to TRBD1. After removal of 7 bases from V and 6 bases from J, the junction contained 4 bases not matched to a gene. Germline V gene data show CDR1 as MNHEY and CDR2 as SMNVEV (reference sequence). The CDR3 is made up of 13 amino acids. The CDR3 reads CASTDRAYEKLFF. The CDR3 coding sequence is TGTGCCAGCACGGACAGGGCGTATGAAAAACTGTTTTTT. The full variable domain, its missing parts supplied by reference TRBV27 and TRBJ1-4, is EAQVTQNPRYLITVTGKKLTVTCSQNMNHEYMSWYRQDPGLGLRQIYYSMNVEVTDKGDVPEGYKVSRKEKRNFPLILESPSPNQTSLYFCASTDRAYEKLFFGSGTQLSVL.

The chain employs TRBV18 and TRBJ2-7; 9 bases fit TRBD2. Germline loops: CDR1 KGHSH, CDR2 LQKENI. The CDR3 has 15 residues. V lost 3 bases, J lost 4 bases, and 7 bases stayed unmatched. This chain's CDR3 is CASSPRLAEPYEQYF. CDR3 DNA sequence: TGTGCCAGCTCACCCCGACTAGCGGAACCATACGAGCAGTACTTC.

This chain uses TRBV4-2 with TRBJ2-4; 12 bases are shared with TRBD2. This CDR3 is built from 14 residues. With V trimmed by 4 bases and J by 7 bases, 2 bases remained unmatched. Germline CDR1 reads LGHNA; CDR2 reads YNFKEQ. The CDR3 loop reads CASSPTSGSNIQYF. The CDR3 nucleotides are TGTGCCAGCAGCCCGACTAGCGGGAGTAACATTCAGTACTTC.

This chain joins TRBV7-8 and TRBJ1-1; 8 bases align to TRBD1. The J segment lost 1 base and the V segment lost 5 bases, leaving 3 bases of the junction unmatched. The CDR3 is 14 residues long. Germline V gene lookup returns CDR1 SGHVS and CDR2 FQNEAQ. The CDR3 DNA sequence: TGTGCCAGCAGCCTAGGACAGGGGAACACTGAAGCTTTCTTT. It is translated as CASSLGQGNTEAFF.

The V call is TRBV5-4, the J call TRBJ1-1; 12 bases align to TRBD1. This CDR3 is 15 amino acids long. Losses at the gene ends were 1 base for V and 7 bases for J; bases not matched to a gene: 5. The germline CDR1 and CDR2 sequences are SGHNT and YYREEE (reference sequence). The CDR3 reads CASSLWGQGAVEAFF. The CDR3 bases are TGTGCCAGCAGCTTGTGGGGACAGGGGGCTGTTGAAGCTTTCTTT. Full variable domain (outside the CDR3, taken from reference TRBV5-4 and TRBJ1-1): ETGVTQSPTHLIKTRGQQVTLRCSSQSGHNTVSWYQQALGQGPQFIFQYYREEENGRGNFPPRFSGLQFPNYSSELNVNALELDDSALYLCASSLWGQGAVEAFFGQGTRLTVV.

The gene calls are TRBV21-1 and TRBJ2-1; TRBD1, as called in the table, went unchecked against the DNA. TRBV21-1 is described as a pseudogene. This CDR3 spans 17 amino acids. The CDR3 spells CASSTEIGTGDSNEQFF. CDR3 DNA: TGTGCCAGCAGCACAGAGATCGGGACAGGGGATTCTAATGAGCAGTTCTTC.

The rearrangement uses TRBV4-2 and TRBJ2-2; unclear D gene. Germline values: CDR1 LGHNA, CDR2 YNFKEQ. The CDR3 runs 13 residues. The V end lost 4 bases, the J end lost 6 bases, and 9 bases lay between the germline ends. CDR3 nucleotide sequence: TGTGCCAGCAGCCCAGGTAGTCCCGGGGAGCTGTTTTTT. Its protein is CASSPGSPGELFF.

The chain is built from TRBV6-5 and TRBJ2-5; D gene ambiguous. V dropped 2 bases and J dropped 2 bases, with 9 bases sitting between them. CDR3 size: 14 residues. Germline CDR1 MNHEY, CDR2 SVGAGI. CDR3 DNA sequence: TGTGCCAGCAGTTACGGCCGGAGTCAAGAGACCCAGTACTTC. It codes for CASSYGRSQETQYF.

The chain joins TRBV28 to TRBJ2-1; 11 bases are shared with TRBD2. Germline lookup yields CDR1 MDHEN and CDR2 SYDVKM. The CDR3 has 16 residues. V was clipped by 7 bases and J by 4 bases; unmatched bases: 9. DNA of the CDR3: TGTGCCAGCACATCCAGGGCTAGCGGGAGGTACAATGAGCAGTTCTTC. This encodes CASTSRASGRYNEQFF.

This chain connects TRBV5-6 to TRBJ2-4; D might be TRBD1 (5 bases). The CDR3 totals 16 residues. The V and J ends lost 1 base and 4 bases respectively, with 15 bases between them. Germline CDR1 is SGHDT and CDR2 is YYEEEE. CDR3 in amino acids: CASSLLTGRLKNIQYF. The CDR3 region has the DNA TGTGCCAGCAGCTTGTTAACAGGTAGGCTAAAAAACATTCAGTACTTC.

This chain connects TRBV7-9 to TRBJ2-5; 7 nucleotides match TRBD1. Germline V gene sequence: CDR1 SEHNR, CDR2 FQNEAQ (reference sequence). The CDR3 runs to 15 residues. J gave up 0 bases and V 4 bases, and 5 bases lay outside the gene matches. CDR3 DNA sequence: TGTGCCAGCAGCTCCCTCAGGGGGAACCAAGAGACCCAGTACTTC. It specifies CASSSLRGNQETQYF.

The chain uses TRBV10-3 and TRBJ2-7, with D tentatively TRBD1 (6 bases). Per germline, CDR1 ENHRY and CDR2 SYGVKD. Trimming cost V 7 bases and J 0 bases, with 10 bases left between them. This CDR3 comprises 13 residues. The CDR3 region is CAIKGHSSYEQYF. DNA of the CDR3: TGTGCCATCAAGGGACACAGCTCCTACGAGCAGTACTTC.

The CDR3 bases are TGTGCCAGCAGCGGTACAGGGGGCTTAGACACTGAAGCTTTCTTT. Its translation is CASSGTGGLDTEAFF. The chain is built from TRBV6-5 and TRBJ1-1, with 9 bases identical to TRBD1. V trimming: 6 bases; J trimming: 3 bases; junction bases outside the gene matches: 8. Germline V gives CDR1 MNHEY, CDR2 SVGAGI. This CDR3 is built from 15 residues.

The chain links TRBV7-2 to TRBJ1-1, with 9 nucleotides matching TRBD1. J lost 9 bases, V lost 2 bases, and 13 bases had no gene match. Germline assignment: CDR1 SGHTA and CDR2 FQGNSA. This CDR3 region has 16 residues. The CDR3 bases are TGTGCCAGCAGCTTACACCGGACCGGGACAGGGAGTCAAGCTTTCTTT. It specifies CASSLHRTGTGSQAFF. The whole variable domain, filled in from reference TRBV7-2 and TRBJ1-1, reads GAGVSQSPSNKVTEKGKDVELRCDPISGHTALYWYRQSLGQGLEFLIYFQGNSAPDKSGLPSDRFSAERTGGSVSTLTIQRTQQEDSAVYLCASSLHRTGTGSQAFFGQGTRLTVV.

As for this clone: This may be a read error, as it is one base from a much larger clone. The J gene is TRBJ2-7, the V gene TRBV2; TRBD2 matches 11 bases. CDR1 and CDR2 from the germline V gene are SNHLY and FYNNEI. V dropped 8 bases and J dropped 3; count of bases not matched to a gene: 3. The CDR3 has 13 amino acids. The CDR3 loop reads CASGTSGSYEQYF. As DNA, the CDR3 is TGTGCCAGCGGAACTAGCGGGAGCTACGAGCAGTACTTC.